This T cell receptor (beta chain) came from a study of cytomegalovirus exposure and HLA in healthy donors (dated by TCRdb to 2016 to 2017). Some background on the complete study: The 666 repertoires of the first cohort and the 95 to 150 validation repertoires were produced on the same platform, according to a later analysis. High-throughput TCR immunosequencing, statistical association of individual TCRs with disease status, and machine learning were combined to predict cytomegalovirus infection status. The study aimed to test whether signatures of past pathogen exposure could be identified by cataloging public T cell receptors. A separate validation cohort of roughly 130 different subjects was used in addition to the approximately 640-subject first cohort.

Donors formed part of the validation cohort, which comprised 120 subjects and was distinct from the first cohort of 690 or so subjects. Turning to this clone: Its antigen remains unidentified. Base qualities are not at hand, and no much larger clone is one base apart.

The germline V gene sets CDR1 to KGHSH and CDR2 to LQKENI. V was cut back by 3 bases and J by 4 bases, leaving a gap of 25 bases between them. Taken from cysteine to phenylalanine, the CDR3 has 18 residues. The retained sequence is limited to the CDR3, 54 bases, with the frame set at the first base. The library was made by the immunoSEQ multiplex PCR assay. For the original study's pipeline: To diagnose cytomegalovirus status from the catalog of TCR beta chain sequences, a statistical classification framework was built. TCRdb took this table from immuneACCESS and kept in-frame rearrangements with V and J called. Such tables lack part of the clones; where checked against another copy, unresolved V genes explain under half of the gap, and the rest is unexplained. The V and J calls and clone size were taken over from that table, and D and trimming were inferred from the DNA. The sample data list 300,000 to 400,000 clones, and over 75% of these were observed just once. About 0.96% of the sample rests with the top ten.

Study-wide findings and limitations: While some public TCRs were present in many individuals, most TCR sequences turned up only very rarely across donors. In vitro tests confirmed that a few of the cytomegalovirus-associated TCR beta chains recognize cytomegalovirus antigens. Subsequent analysis determined that TCRs grouped into clusters in the first cohort also showed a tendency toward co-occurrence across the roughly 130 validation repertoires, and 94% of cluster scores exceeded 0. The authors suggested that the approach could potentially be extended to other disease states and immunological phenotypes. The classifier was reported to diagnose cytomegalovirus status with high specificity and sensitivity in both the original cohort and the validation cohort. The study listed around 160 TCR beta chains as associated with cytomegalovirus. The validation cohort had no HLA typing available for a later analysis, so co-occurrence within that cohort was assessed over all 120 repertoires.

The sequence came from a man between 25 and 39 years old in good health and CMV-seronegative. The sample consisted of PBMCs. The V and J genes are TRBV18 and TRBJ2-7, with a weak D call of TRBD2 (6 bases match). CDR3 sequence: CASSPYVNSAGGPYEQYF. In nucleotide form, the sequence is TGTGCCAGCTCACCGTACGTAAATTCCGCCGGGGGACCTTACGAGCAGTACTTC.